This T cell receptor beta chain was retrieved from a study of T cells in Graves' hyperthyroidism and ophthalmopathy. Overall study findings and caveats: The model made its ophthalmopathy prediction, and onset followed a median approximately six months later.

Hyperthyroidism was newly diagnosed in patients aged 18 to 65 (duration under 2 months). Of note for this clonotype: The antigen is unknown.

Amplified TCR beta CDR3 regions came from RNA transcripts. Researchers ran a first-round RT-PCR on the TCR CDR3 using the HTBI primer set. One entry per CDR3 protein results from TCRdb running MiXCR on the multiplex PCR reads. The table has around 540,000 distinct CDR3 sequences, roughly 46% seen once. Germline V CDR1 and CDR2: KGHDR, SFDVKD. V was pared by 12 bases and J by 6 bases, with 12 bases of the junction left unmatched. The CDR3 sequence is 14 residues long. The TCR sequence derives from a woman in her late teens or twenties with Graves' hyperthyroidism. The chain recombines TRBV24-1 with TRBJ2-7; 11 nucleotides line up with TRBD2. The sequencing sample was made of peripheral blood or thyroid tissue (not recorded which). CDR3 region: CASQGGSGRGEQYF. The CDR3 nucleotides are TGTGCCTCCCAGGGGGGTAGCGGGAGGGGCGAGCAGTACTTC.